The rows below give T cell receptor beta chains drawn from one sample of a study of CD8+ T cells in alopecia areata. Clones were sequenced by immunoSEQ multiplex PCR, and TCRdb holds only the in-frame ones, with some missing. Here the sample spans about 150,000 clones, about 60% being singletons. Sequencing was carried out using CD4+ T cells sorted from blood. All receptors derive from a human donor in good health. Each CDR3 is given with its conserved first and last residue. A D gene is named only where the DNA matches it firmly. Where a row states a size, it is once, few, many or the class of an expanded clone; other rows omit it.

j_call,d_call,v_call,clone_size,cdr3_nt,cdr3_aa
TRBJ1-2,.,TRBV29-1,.,TGCAGCGTTGAAGGTTCTACAGGAACTAACTATGGCTACACCTTC,CSVEGSTGTNYGYTF
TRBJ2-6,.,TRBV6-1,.,TGTGCCAGCAGTTTGATCTCTGGGGCCAACGTCCTGACTTTC,CASSLISGANVLTF
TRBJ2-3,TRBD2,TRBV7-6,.,TGTGCCAGCAGACCCGCCTCCCTAGCGGGAGATACGCAGTATTTT,CASRPASLAGDTQYF
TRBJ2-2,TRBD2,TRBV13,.,TGTGCCAGCAGCTTACTACAACCGGGACTAGCGGGACCCACCGGGGAGCTGTTTTTT,CASSLLQPGLAGPTGELFF
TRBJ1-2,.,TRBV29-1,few,TGCAGCGTTGTGGACCGCGGCTACACCTTC,CSVVDRGYTF
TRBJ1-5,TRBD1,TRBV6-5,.,TGTGCCAGCAAACGACAGGGCTTTGGTCAGCCCCAGCATTTT,CASKRQGFGQPQHF
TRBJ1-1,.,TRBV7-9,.,TGTGCCAGCAGCTTAGGTCAGAACACTGAAGCTTTCTTT,CASSLGQNTEAFF
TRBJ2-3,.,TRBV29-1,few,TGCAGCGTTGTTGGGAGCACCACAGATACGCAGTATTTT,CSVVGSTTDTQYF
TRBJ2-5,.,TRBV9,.,TGTGCCAGCAGCGTAGGGACCTCGTACCAAGAGACCCAGTACTTC,CASSVGTSYQETQYF
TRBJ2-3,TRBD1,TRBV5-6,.,TGTGCCAGCAGCCGGGGACAGCCTATAGATACGCAGTATTTT,CASSRGQPIDTQYF
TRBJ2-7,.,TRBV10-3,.,TGTGCCATCAGTGAGGGAAAGGGGGGGTTCCACGAGCAGTACTTC,CAISEGKGGFHEQYF
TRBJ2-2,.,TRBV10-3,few,TGTGCCATCAGGGGCGCTACCGGGGAGCTGTTTTTT,CAIRGATGELFF
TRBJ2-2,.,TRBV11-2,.,TGTGCCAGCAGCTTAACTACCGGGGAGCTGTTTTTT,CASSLTTGELFF
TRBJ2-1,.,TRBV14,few,TGTGCCAGCAGCCAGGGGACCCTTCTAAGCTCCTACAATGAGCAGTTCTTC,CASSQGTLLSSYNEQFF
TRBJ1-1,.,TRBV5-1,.,TGCGCCAGCAGCAGGCCTGGGGGGAACACTGAAGCTTTCTTT,CASSRPGGNTEAFF
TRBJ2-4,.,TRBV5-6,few,TGTGCCAGCAGCTTTTTCGAGATTTTAGCCAAAAACATTCAGTACTTC,CASSFFEILAKNIQYF
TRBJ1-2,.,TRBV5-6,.,TGTGCCAGCAGCCTTCGGACGGGATTCTATGGCTACACCTTC,CASSLRTGFYGYTF
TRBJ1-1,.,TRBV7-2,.,TGTGCCAGCAGCTTAGGCCAGCCCACTGAAGCTTTCTTT,CASSLGQPTEAFF
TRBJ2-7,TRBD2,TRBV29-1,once,TGCAGCGTTCTGGGGTTGTTGACTAGCGGACCCTACGAGCAGTACTTC,CSVLGLLTSGPYEQYF
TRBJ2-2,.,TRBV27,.,TGTGCCAGCAGTTTAATCCCAGGACCGAACACCGGGGAGCTGTTTTTT,CASSLIPGPNTGELFF
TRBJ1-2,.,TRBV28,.,TGTGCCAGCAGTCAACAGGGACTCTTCTATTATGGCTACACCTTC,CASSQQGLFYYGYTF
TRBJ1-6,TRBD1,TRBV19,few,TGTGCCAGTAGGCTGACAGGGGTCGATTCACCCCTCCACTTT,CASRLTGVDSPLHF
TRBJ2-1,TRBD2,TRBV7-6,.,TGTGCCAGCAGCTCCTCGATGGGCGGGAGTTCCTACAATGAGCAGTTCTTC,CASSSSMGGSSYNEQFF
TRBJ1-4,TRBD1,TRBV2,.,TGTGCCAGCAGGAGGGACAGTAATGAAAAACTGTTTTTT,CASRRDSNEKLFF
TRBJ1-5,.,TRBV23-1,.,TGCGCCAGCAGTCATGCGGATCAGCCCCAGCATTTT,CASSHADQPQHF
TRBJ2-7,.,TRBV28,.,TGTGCCAGCAGTTGGTTAGCTGAGCAGTACTTC,CASSWLAEQYF
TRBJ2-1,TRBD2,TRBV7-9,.,TGTGCCAGCAGCCGTGCGGGAGAGTACAATGAGCAGTTCTTC,CASSRAGEYNEQFF
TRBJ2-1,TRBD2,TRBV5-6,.,TGTGCCAGCGAAGCGGGAGTAAGGGCCAATGAGCAGTTCTTC,CASEAGVRANEQFF
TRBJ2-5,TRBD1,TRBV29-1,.,TGCAGCGTTGAAGGTAGTTCAGTGGGGGACAGCCACCAAGAGACCCAGTACTTC,CSVEGSSVGDSHQETQYF
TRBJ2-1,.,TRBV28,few,TGTGCCACCACCCCGAATAGGAATGAGCAGTTCTTC,CATTPNRNEQFF
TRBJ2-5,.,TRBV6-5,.,TGTGCCAGCAGCTACGACACGGGAGTCGAGACCCAGTACTTC,CASSYDTGVETQYF
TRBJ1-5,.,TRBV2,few,TGTGCCAGCAGGGATACAGGGAGTCAGCCCCAGCATTTT,CASRDTGSQPQHF
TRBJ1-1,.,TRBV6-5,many,TGTGCCAGCAGTGAAGGGGAGAACACTGAAGCTTTCTTT,CASSEGENTEAFF
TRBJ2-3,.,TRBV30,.,TGTGCCTGGAGTGACCCCGACTATAGCACAGATACGCAGTATTTT,CAWSDPDYSTDTQYF
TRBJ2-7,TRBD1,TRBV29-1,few,TGCAGCGTTAAAGCGGTGGACAGGGGATCCTACGAGCAGTACTTC,CSVKAVDRGSYEQYF
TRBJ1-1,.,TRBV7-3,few,TGTGCCAGCAGCACCGTCAAGCACACTGAAGCTTTCTTT,CASSTVKHTEAFF
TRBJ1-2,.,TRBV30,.,TGTGCCTGGAGAACTAACTATGGCTACACCTTC,CAWRTNYGYTF
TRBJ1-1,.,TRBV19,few,TGTGCCAGTAGTAGATTAAGGAACACTGAAGCTTTCTTT,CASSRLRNTEAFF
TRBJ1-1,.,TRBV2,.,TGTGCCAGCAGGGGGGTCAGAGTGGTTGAAGCTTTCTTT,CASRGVRVVEAFF
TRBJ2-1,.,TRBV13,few,TGTGCCAGCAGCTCGCCGGGGACGGAAACCTACAATGAGCAGTTCTTC,CASSSPGTETYNEQFF
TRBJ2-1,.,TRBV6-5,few,TGTGCCAGCAGTTACTCGGGGGCCAGCTACAATGAGCAGTTCTTC,CASSYSGASYNEQFF